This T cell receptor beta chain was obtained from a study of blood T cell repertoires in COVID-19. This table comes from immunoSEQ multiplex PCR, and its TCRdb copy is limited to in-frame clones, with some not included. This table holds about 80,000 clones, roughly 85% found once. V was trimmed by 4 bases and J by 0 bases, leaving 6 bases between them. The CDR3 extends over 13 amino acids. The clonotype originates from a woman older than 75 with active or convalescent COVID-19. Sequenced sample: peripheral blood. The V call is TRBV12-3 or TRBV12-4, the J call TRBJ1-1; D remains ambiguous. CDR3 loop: CASSWALNTEAFF. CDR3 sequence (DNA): TGTGCCAGCAGTTGGGCGCTGAACACTGAAGCTTTCTTT.